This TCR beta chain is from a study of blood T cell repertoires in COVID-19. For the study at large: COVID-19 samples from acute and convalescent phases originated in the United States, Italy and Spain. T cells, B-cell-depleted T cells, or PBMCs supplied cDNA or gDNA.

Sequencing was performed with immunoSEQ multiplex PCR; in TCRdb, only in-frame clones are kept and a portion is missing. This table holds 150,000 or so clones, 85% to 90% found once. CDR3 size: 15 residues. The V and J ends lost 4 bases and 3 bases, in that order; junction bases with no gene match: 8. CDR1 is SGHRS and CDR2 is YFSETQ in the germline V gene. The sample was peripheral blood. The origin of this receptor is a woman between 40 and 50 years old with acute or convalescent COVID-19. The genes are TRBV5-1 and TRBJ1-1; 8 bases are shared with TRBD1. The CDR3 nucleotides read TGCGCCAGCAGCAGAGGACAGGGCTGGGACACTGAAGCTTTCTTT. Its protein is CASSRGQGWDTEAFF.